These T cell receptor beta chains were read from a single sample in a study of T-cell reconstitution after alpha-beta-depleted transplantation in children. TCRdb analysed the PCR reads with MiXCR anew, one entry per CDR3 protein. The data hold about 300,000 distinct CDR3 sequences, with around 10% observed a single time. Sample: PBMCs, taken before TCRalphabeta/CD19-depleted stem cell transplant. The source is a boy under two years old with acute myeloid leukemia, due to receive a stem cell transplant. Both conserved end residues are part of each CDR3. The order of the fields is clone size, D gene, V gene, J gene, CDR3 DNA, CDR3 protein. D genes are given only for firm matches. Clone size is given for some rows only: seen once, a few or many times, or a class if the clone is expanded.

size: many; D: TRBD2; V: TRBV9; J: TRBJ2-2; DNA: TGTGCCAGCAGCGTAGGGGATAGCGGGAGGGCTGGGTACACCGGGGAGCTGTTTTTT; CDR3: CASSVGDSGRAGYTGELFF
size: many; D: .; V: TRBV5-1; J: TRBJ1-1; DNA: TGCGCCAGCAGCTCGGACACAACGAACACTGAAGCTTTCTTT; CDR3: CASSSDTTNTEAFF
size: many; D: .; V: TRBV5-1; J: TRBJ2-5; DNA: TGCGCCAGCAGCTTGGTGAGGGCGGTCGAGACCCAGTACTTC; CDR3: CASSLVRAVETQYF
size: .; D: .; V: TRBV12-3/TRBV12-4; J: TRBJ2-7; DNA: TGTGCCAGAAGTTGGACCTCGTCCTACGAGCAGTACTTC; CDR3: CARSWTSSYEQYF
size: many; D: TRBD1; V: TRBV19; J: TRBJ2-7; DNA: TGTGCCAGTAGTAAGGGACAGGAGGCCGAGCAGTACTTC; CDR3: CASSKGQEAEQYF
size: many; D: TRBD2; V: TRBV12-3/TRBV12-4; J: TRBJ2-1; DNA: TGTGCCAGCAGTCCTGCGGGGGATAATGAGCAGTTCTTC; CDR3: CASSPAGDNEQFF
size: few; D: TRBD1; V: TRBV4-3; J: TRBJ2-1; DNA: TGCGCCAGCAGCCGGACAGGGATCGATGAGCAGTTCTTC; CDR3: CASSRTGIDEQFF
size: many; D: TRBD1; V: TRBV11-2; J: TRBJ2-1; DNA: TGTGCCAGCAGTGGGACAGTGCTTGAGCAGTTCTTC; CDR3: CASSGTVLEQFF
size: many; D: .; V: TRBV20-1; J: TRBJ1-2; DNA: TGCAGTGCTCAAGGCTACACCTTC; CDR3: CSAQGYTF
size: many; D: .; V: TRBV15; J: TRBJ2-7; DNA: TGTGCCACCAGCAGTCAGATAATGCCAGGGGGGATCTACGAGCAGTACTTC; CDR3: CATSSQIMPGGIYEQYF
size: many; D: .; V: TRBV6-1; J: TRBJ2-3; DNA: TGTGCCAGCAGTGAACAGGGTAGCACAGATACGCAGTATTTT; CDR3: CASSEQGSTDTQYF
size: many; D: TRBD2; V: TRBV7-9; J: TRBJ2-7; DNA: TGTGCCAGCAGCTTAGCGGGAGGGGACGAGCAGTACTTC; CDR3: CASSLAGGDEQYF
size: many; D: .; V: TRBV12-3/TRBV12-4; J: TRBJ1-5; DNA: TGTGCCAGCAGTTCTGATCAGCCCCAGCATTTT; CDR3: CASSSDQPQHF
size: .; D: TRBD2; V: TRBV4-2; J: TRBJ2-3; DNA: TGTGCCAGCAGTTACAGGACTAGCGGGAGCACAGATACGCAGTATTTT; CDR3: CASSYRTSGSTDTQYF
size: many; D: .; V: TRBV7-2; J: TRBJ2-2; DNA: TGTGCCAGCGGGGGTCCAAACACCGGGGAGCTGTTTTTT; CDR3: CASGGPNTGELFF
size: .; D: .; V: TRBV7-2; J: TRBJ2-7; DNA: TGTGCCAGCAGCTTAGCGCGCCAGTACGAGCAGTACTTC; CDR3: CASSLARQYEQYF
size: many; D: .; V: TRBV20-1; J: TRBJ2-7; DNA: TGCAGTGCTTCTTTTAGGGGGGAGACAGGGCGGTACGAGCAGTACTTC; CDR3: CSASFRGETGRYEQYF
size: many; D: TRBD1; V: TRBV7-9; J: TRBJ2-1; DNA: TGTGCCAGCAGCTTTCCGGACAGGGGGTACAATGAGCAGTTCTTC; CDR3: CASSFPDRGYNEQFF
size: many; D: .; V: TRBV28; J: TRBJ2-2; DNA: TGTGCCAGCAGTCCCTCGGGCGAGGGGCGACACAGCGGGGAGCTGTTTTTT; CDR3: CASSPSGEGRHSGELFF
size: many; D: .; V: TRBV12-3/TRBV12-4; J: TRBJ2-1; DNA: TGTGCCAGCAGTTTAAGACTAGACGGTCGCCATGAGCAGTTCTTC; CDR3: CASSLRLDGRHEQFF
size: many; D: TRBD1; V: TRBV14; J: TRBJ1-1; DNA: TGTGCCAGCAGCCAACTTACAGGGGGAGGAACTGAAGCTTTCTTT; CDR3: CASSQLTGGGTEAFF
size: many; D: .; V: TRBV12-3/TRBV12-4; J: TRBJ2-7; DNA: TGTGCCAGCAGTTTAGATACGGGACGCTACGAGCAGTACTTC; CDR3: CASSLDTGRYEQYF
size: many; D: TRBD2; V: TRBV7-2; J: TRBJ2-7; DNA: TGTGCCAGCAGCTTGCTAGCGGGGCCGGCAGGGTACGAGCAGTACTTC; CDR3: CASSLLAGPAGYEQYF
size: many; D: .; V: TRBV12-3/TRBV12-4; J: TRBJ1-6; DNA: TGTGCCAGCAGTTTTATAGTTAATTCACCCCTCCACTTT; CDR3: CASSFIVNSPLHF
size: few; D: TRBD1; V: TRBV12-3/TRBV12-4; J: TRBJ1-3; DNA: TGTGCCAGCAGTCCACGTGCAGGGGGAGTCGCTGGAAACACCATATATTTT; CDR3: CASSPRAGGVAGNTIYF
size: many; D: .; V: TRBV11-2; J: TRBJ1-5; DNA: TGTGCCAGCAGCGTGACACCGGGAGACAATCAGCCCCAGCATTTT; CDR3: CASSVTPGDNQPQHF
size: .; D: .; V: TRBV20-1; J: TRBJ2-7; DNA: TGCAGTGCTAGGGTGGACAGTCCCTACGAGCAGTACTTC; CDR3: CSARVDSPYEQYF
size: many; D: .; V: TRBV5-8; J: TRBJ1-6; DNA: TGTGCCAGCAGCTTTGGCAGGGCCCATTCACCCCTCCACTTT; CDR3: CASSFGRAHSPLHF
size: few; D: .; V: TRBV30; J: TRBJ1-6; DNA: TGTGCCTGGAGCCCTTTCTATAATTCACCCCTCCACTTT; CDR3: CAWSPFYNSPLHF
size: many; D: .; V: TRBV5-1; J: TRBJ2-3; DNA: TGCGCCAGCAGCCGGATCAGCACAGATACGCAGTATTTT; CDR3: CASSRISTDTQYF
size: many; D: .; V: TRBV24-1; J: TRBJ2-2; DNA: TGTGCCACCAGTGATACTAGGGTGACCGGGGAGCTGTTTTTT; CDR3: CATSDTRVTGELFF
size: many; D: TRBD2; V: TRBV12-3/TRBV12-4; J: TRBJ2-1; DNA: TGTGCCAGCAGTTCCCAACCCAGCGGGGGCTACAATGAGCAGTTCTTC; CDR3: CASSSQPSGGYNEQFF
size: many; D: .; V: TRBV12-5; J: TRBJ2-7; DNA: TGTGCTAGTAGTTACAGCGGACCCTACGAGCAGTACTTC; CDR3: CASSYSGPYEQYF
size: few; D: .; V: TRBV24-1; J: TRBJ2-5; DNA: TGTGCCACCAGTGATTATCAGTTTCACGGGCAGTACTTC; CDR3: CATSDYQFHGQYF
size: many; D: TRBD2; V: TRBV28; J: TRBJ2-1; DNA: TGTGCCAGCAGTCTAGCGGGGGCCCCCCGCGAGCAGTTCTTC; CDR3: CASSLAGAPREQFF
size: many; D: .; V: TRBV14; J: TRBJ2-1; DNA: TGTGCCAGCAGCCAAGATCTTCCTCGTGAGCAGTTCTTC; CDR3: CASSQDLPREQFF
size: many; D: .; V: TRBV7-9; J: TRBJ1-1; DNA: TGTGCCAGCAGCCCCTGGGGCAGGGTCATGAACACTGAAGCTTTCTTT; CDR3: CASSPWGRVMNTEAFF
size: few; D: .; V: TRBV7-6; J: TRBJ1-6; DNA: TGTGCCAGCAGCTGGGGGGGGAGCTCCTATAATTCACCCCTCCACTTT; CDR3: CASSWGGSSYNSPLHF
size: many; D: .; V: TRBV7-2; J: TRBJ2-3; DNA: TGTGCCAGCAGCTCCCGGACAGTCCGGACGCAGTATTTT; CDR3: CASSSRTVRTQYF
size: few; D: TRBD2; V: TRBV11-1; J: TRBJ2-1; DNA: TGTGCCAGCAGCCGGGGGGGAGTTCGGCGGAATGAGCAGTTCTTC; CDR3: CASSRGGVRRNEQFF
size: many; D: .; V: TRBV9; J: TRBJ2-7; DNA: TGTGCCAGCAGCGTAGGTCACGGCTCCTACGAGCAGTACTTC; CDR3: CASSVGHGSYEQYF
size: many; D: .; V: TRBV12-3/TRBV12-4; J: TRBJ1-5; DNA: TGTGCCAGCAGTTTAGCGGATGTCAGCAATCAGCCCCAGCATTTT; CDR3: CASSLADVSNQPQHF
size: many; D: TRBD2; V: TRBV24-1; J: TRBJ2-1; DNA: TGTGCCACCAGTGATTTTTTGGCGGGAGAATCCTACAATGAGCAGTTCTTC; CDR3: CATSDFLAGESYNEQFF
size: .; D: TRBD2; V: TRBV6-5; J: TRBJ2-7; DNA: TGTGCCAGCAGTTACTCGCCTGCGGGGGGGCTGGACGAGCAGTACTTC; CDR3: CASSYSPAGGLDEQYF
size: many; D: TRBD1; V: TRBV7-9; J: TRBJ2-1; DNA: TGTGCCAGCAGCTACCCCGGGACAGACAATGAGCAGTTCTTC; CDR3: CASSYPGTDNEQFF
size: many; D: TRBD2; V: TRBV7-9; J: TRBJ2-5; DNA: TGTGCCAGCAGCGCTAGCGGGATTCAAGAGACCCAGTACTTC; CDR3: CASSASGIQETQYF
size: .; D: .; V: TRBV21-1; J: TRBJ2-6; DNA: TGTGCCAGCAGCACGGACAGGGCTGGGGCCAACGTCCTGACTTTC; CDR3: CASSTDRAGANVLTF
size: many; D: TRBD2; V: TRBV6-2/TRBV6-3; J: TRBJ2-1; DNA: TGTGCCAGCAGTTACTCCCTCCGGGACTACTACAATGAGCAGTTCTTC; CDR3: CASSYSLRDYYNEQFF
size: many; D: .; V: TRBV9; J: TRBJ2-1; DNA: TGTGCCAGCAGCGCGATTAGTAGCTCCTACAATGAGCAGTTCTTC; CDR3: CASSAISSSYNEQFF
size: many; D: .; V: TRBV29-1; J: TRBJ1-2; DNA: TGCAGCGTTGAACCGGGGCGAGGATCCTATGGCTACACCTTC; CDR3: CSVEPGRGSYGYTF